Here is one T cell receptor (beta chain) with its context. This receptor's antigen is unknown. Base qualities are not recorded, but no much larger clone differs from it by a single base. TCRbeta CDR3 regions were amplified from genomic DNA using the immunoSEQ Assay, a bias-controlled multiplex PCR. In the original analysis: Within the assay, amplification of reference gene primers was used to estimate how many nucleated cells each sample contained. Sequence reads were collapsed and filtered to measure the absolute abundance of every unique TCRbeta CDR3 rearrangement. Productive Simpson clonality was computed per sample as the square root of Simpson's diversity index over productive rearrangements. Held by TCRdb, this immuneACCESS table contains in-frame sequences only and omits some clones. Under half of the omission traces to an unresolved V gene where checked; the cause of the rest is unknown. V, J and clone size are those of that table, while D and trimming were read from the DNA. Counted in this sample were around 190,000 clones; 65% to 80% of them appeared once. The ten top clones hold less than 20% of the sample.

This sample was taken from a study of blood T cell repertoires in COVID-19 (dated by TCRdb to about 2020). A note on the overall study: Samples from collaborators originated in the United States, Italy and Spain and spanned both the acute and convalescent phases of COVID-19. The material from the prospective study consisted of cDNA or gDNA derived from T cells, B-cell-depleted T cells, or PBMCs. Deeply sampled blood TCRbeta repertoires from subjects exposed to, actively infected with, or recovered from COVID-19 were included in the dataset. The repertoires were made available in a free public database intended to serve as a resource for research on the immune response to SARS-CoV-2. The samples were drawn from two sources: the first 160 participants of the ongoing ImmuneRACE study, and fewer than 1,500 subjects contributed by 6 global collaborators. Sample metadata almost always included a de-identified subject ID, COVID-19 status, age in years and sex. Where available, HLA class I and class II types were taken from metadata supplied by the sample provider and were not determined by assay-based typing. On the study overall, not on this receptor specifically: The quantity of clinical and demographic metadata differed by source and by participant and was supplied without curation.

Participants in the prospective study were enrolled through a virtual design, were aged roughly 18 to 90 years, and lived in about two dozen United States geographic areas. In the prospective study, participants were assigned to cohorts based on the clinical history participants reported in a screening survey and a study questionnaire. In the prospective study, whole blood, serum and a nasopharyngeal or oropharyngeal swab were collected from each participant by mobile phlebotomists. Additional blood draws and questionnaires over an approximately two-month period could optionally be provided by prospective study participants. Prospective study blood samples were shipped either frozen or at room temperature before DNA extraction. Taken from the germline V gene (reference sequence), the CDR1 and CDR2 loops are SGHNT and YYREEE. Trimming costs V 1 base and J 8 bases, and their ends lie 12 bases apart. Reading from cysteine to phenylalanine, the CDR3 counts 14 amino acids. CDR3 DNA only is kept here, 42 bases in frame from base 1.

This sequence uses TRBV5-4 and TRBJ1-4, and the D gene may be TRBD1, 5 bases matching. Sequenced: PBMCs or T cells enriched from blood (not recorded which). The TCR was taken from a woman between 50 and 59 years old with acute COVID-19. Here is the DNA: TGTGCCAGCAGCTTGCAGGGTTCAGGAGAAAAACTGTTTTTT. Its coded protein is CASSLQGSGEKLFF.